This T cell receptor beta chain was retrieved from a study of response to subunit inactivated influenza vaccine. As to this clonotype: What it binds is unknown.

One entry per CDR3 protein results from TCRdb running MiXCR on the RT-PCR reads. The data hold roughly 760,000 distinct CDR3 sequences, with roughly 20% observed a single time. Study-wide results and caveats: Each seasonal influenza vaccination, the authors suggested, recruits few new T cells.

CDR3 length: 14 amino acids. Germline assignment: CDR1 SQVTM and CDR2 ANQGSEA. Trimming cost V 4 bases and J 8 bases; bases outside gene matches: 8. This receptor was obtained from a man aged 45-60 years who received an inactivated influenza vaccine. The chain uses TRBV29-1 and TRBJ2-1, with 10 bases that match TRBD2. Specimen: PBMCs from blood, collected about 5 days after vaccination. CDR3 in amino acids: CSVVGGTSDYEQFF. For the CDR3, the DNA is TGCAGCGTTGTCGGGGGGACTAGCGATTATGAGCAGTTCTTC.